Below are 26 T cell receptor beta chains sequenced from a single sample in a study of blood T cell repertoires in COVID-19. This table comes from immunoSEQ multiplex PCR, and its TCRdb copy is limited to in-frame clones, with some not included. This table holds hundreds of thousands of clones, 84% found once. The source material was PBMCs or T cells enriched from blood (not recorded which). Source of these receptors: a woman in her 40s who had recovered from COVID-19.

The chain is built from TRBV7-9 and TRBJ2-5; D is possibly TRBD2 (6 bases). Germline CDR1 reads SEHNR; CDR2 reads FQNEAQ (reference sequence). V shed 5 bases and J shed 4 bases, with 14 bases lying between them. This CDR3 comprises 14 residues. CDR3 nucleotides: TGTGCCAGCAGCCCCCGGGGGACGGGAGAGACCCAGTACTTC. It codes for CASSPRGTGETQYF.

The rearrangement joins TRBV7-8 to TRBJ1-5, with 8 positions matching TRBD1. Losses at the gene ends were 5 bases for V and 7 bases for J; bases not matched to a gene: 10. The CDR3 loop spans 15 amino acids. Germline V gene lookup returns CDR1 SGHVS and CDR2 FQNEAQ. The DNA for the CDR3 is TGTGCCAGCAGCACTACAGGGGGTAGTGTCCAGCCCCAGCATTTT. This encodes CASSTTGGSVQPQHF.

This clone has more than one count but fewer than ten. This chain connects TRBV4-1 to TRBJ2-5; 7 bases map to TRBD1. Germline trimming cut 4 bases from V and 4 bases from J; bases unmatched to any gene: 9. The length of the CDR3 is 15 residues. CDR1 is MGHRA, CDR2 YSYEKL, per germline. This chain's CDR3 is CASSRYAAGGETQYF. The CDR3 region has the DNA TGCGCCAGCAGCCGCTACGCTGCAGGGGGAGAGACCCAGTACTTC.

This CDR3 is CASSPGTVPNTEAFF. The DNA of the CDR3 is TGTGCCAGCTCACCGGGGACAGTCCCGAACACTGAAGCTTTCTTT. The V and J genes are TRBV18 and TRBJ1-1; 7 nucleotides line up with TRBD1. After removal of 3 bases from V and 1 base from J, the junction contained 5 bases not matched to a gene. The CDR3 sequence is 15 residues long. Germline values: CDR1 KGHSH, CDR2 LQKENI.

This chain links TRBV20-1 with TRBJ1-2; possible D gene TRBD1, 5 bases. Germline CDR1 is DFQATT and CDR2 is SNEGSKA (reference sequence). V lost 5 bases and J lost 6, with 7 bases in between. This CDR3 is 10 amino acids long. CDR3 in DNA: TGCAGTGCTCAGGGCAATGGCTACACCTTC. This sequence encodes CSAQGNGYTF.

V usage is TRBV5-1 and J usage is TRBJ1-1, with D hard to call. The CDR3 covers 13 residues. Germline CDR1 SGHRS, CDR2 YFSETQ. Trimming left V 0 bases short and J 0 bases short, with 3 bases between. CDR3 sequence: CASSLGMNTEAFF. The CDR3 DNA is TGCGCCAGCAGCTTGGGTATGAACACTGAAGCTTTCTTT.

V and J are TRBV19 and TRBJ1-5; 8 bases line up with TRBD1. Trimming took 6 bases from V and 6 from J; bases not matched to a gene: 10. This CDR3 has 15 residues. Per the germline V gene, CDR1 is LNHDA and CDR2 is SQIVND (reference sequence). CDR3 sequence: CASRGGAGGTQPQHF. CDR3 sequence (DNA): TGTGCCAGTAGGGGTGGGGCAGGGGGCACTCAGCCCCAGCATTTT.

CDR3 loop: CASSFPGSYEQYV. The DNA of the CDR3 is TGTGCCAGCAGCTTCCCCGGCTCCTACGAGCAGTACGTC. The rearrangement joins TRBV5-6 to TRBJ2-7; D unclear. Between the trimmed V and J ends, which lost 2 bases and 0 bases, there was a span of 6 bases. Germline CDR1 SGHDT, CDR2 YYEEEE. There are 13 residues in the CDR3.

The chain couples TRBV5-1 to TRBJ2-7, with D perhaps matching TRBD1 (7 bases). The CDR3 is 16 residues long. Germline values: CDR1 SGHRS, CDR2 YFSETQ. V was trimmed by 3 bases and J by 6 bases, leaving 22 bases between them. The CDR3 loop reads CASSSYGGTQGGEQYF. The CDR3 nucleotides read TGCGCCAGCAGCTCGTATGGTGGGACCCAGGGGGGCGAGCAGTACTTC.

The genes are TRBV28 and TRBJ1-2, with TRBD1 matching over 9 bases. The CDR3 is 14 residues long. J was trimmed by 7 bases and V by 6 bases; bases with no gene match: 9. The germline gives CDR1 MDHEN, CDR2 SYDVKM. The DNA of the CDR3 is TGTGCCAGCAGGGGACAGGGCGAAGTTCTTGGCTACACCTTC. This translates into CASRGQGEVLGYTF.

The V and J genes are TRBV28 and TRBJ1-6, with TRBD1 matching over 9 bases. The CDR3 totals 17 residues. V gave up 5 bases and J gave up 6 bases; unmatched junction bases: 11. Germline V lookup: CDR1 MDHEN, CDR2 SYDVKM. The DNA for the CDR3 is TGTGCCAGCAGTCCCCCCATGGGACAGGGCGCTAATTCACCCCTCCACTTT. Translation gives CASSPPMGQGANSPLHF. Full variable domain (rest looked up from reference TRBV28 and TRBJ1-6): DVKVTQSSRYLVKRTGEKVFLECVQDMDHENMFWYRQDPGLGLRLIYFSYDVKMKEKGDIPEGYSVSREKKERFSLILESASTNQTSMYLCASSPPMGQGANSPLHFGNGTRLTVT.

The V gene is TRBV6-5, the J gene TRBJ2-2; TRBD2 is a possible D gene (6 bases). Trimming removed 6 bases from V and 1 base from J, with 9 bases in between. Germline V CDR1 and CDR2: MNHEY, SVGAGI. The CDR3 totals 14 residues. The DNA of the CDR3 is TGTGCCAGCAGGGGACTGAAGAACACCGGGGAGCTGTTTTTT. Its protein is CASRGLKNTGELFF.

The V gene is TRBV10-1, the J gene TRBJ2-5; 7 bases are shared with TRBD2. The J segment lost 5 bases and the V segment lost 8 bases, leaving 5 bases of the junction unmatched. Per germline, CDR1 WNHNN and CDR2 SYGVQD (reference sequence). The CDR3 runs 12 residues. The chain's CDR3 is CASATSRETQYF. In nucleotides, the CDR3 is TGCGCCAGCGCGACTAGCCGCGAGACCCAGTACTTC.

This chain links TRBV5-4 with TRBJ1-2; a possible D gene is TRBD1 (6 bases). This CDR3 is 14 amino acids long. V lost 0 bases, J lost 4 bases, and 10 bases lay in between. Per the germline V gene, CDR1 is SGHNT and CDR2 is YYREEE (reference sequence). CDR3 protein: CASSLGTELYGYTF. The CDR3 DNA reads TGTGCCAGCAGCTTGGGGACAGAGCTCTATGGCTACACCTTC.

V is TRBV28 and J is TRBJ2-5; D is possibly TRBD1 (5 bases). This CDR3 is 14 amino acids long. The V gene lost 3 bases and the J gene lost 9 bases, with 17 bases spanning the gap. The germline gives CDR1 MDHEN, CDR2 SYDVKM. This CDR3 is CASSFGSPSRAQYF. Here the CDR3 DNA reads TGTGCCAGCAGTTTTGGTTCACCTTCCAGGGCCCAGTACTTC.

Comment on this clone: One end of the junction fails to match germline, which may point to a read error. The CDR3 loop reads CASSRIGGHPSF. The CDR3 nucleotides are TGTGCCAGCAGCCGGATAGGGGGACACCCTTCTTTC. The V call is TRBV6-5, the J call TRBJ1-2, with a tentative D call TRBD1 (6 bases). The CDR3 is made up of 12 amino acids. The germline CDR1 and CDR2 sequences are MNHEY and SVGAGI.

The rearrangement links TRBV28 to TRBJ2-1; 12 bases fit TRBD2. Losses at the gene ends were 8 bases for V and 8 bases for J; bases not matched to a gene: 16. Per the germline V gene, CDR1 is MDHEN and CDR2 is SYDVKM. The CDR3 spans 17 residues. DNA of the CDR3: TGTGCCAGCGAGTCCCCATCTAGCGGGAGGGCCCATCATGAGCAGTTCTTC. Its protein is CASESPSSGRAHHEQFF. Full variable domain (outside the CDR3, taken from reference TRBV28 and TRBJ2-1): DVKVTQSSRYLVKRTGEKVFLECVQDMDHENMFWYRQDPGLGLRLIYFSYDVKMKEKGDIPEGYSVSREKKERFSLILESASTNQTSMYLCASESPSSGRAHHEQFFGPGTRLTVL.

V gene TRBV19 combines with J gene TRBJ1-4; the D gene is possibly TRBD1 (6 bases). Germline assignment: CDR1 LNHDA and CDR2 SQIVND (reference sequence). The V end lost 6 bases, the J end lost 0 bases, and 14 bases lay between the germline ends. This CDR3 is 16 amino acids long. In nucleotides, the CDR3 is TGTGCCAGTAGGGGGGGGCAGTTGGCAACTAATGAAAAACTGTTTTTT. It yields the protein CASRGGQLATNEKLFF.

The rearrangement uses TRBV9 and TRBJ2-2; 7 bases are shared with TRBD1. V was clipped by 5 bases and J by 5 bases; unmatched bases: 9. Germline CDR1 and CDR2: SGDLS and YYNGEE. The CDR3 length is 15 residues. The CDR3 reads CASRVRDSATGELFF. The CDR3 nucleotides are TGTGCCAGCAGGGTCAGGGACAGCGCTACCGGGGAGCTGTTTTTT.

This chain connects TRBV6-5 to TRBJ1-6; 8 positions agree with TRBD1. Germline CDR1 reads MNHEY; CDR2 reads SVGAGI. This CDR3 has 15 residues. V shed 6 bases and J 5 bases; nucleotides not matched to a gene: 6. Here the CDR3 reads CASRDQDRDNSPLHF. The CDR3 region has the DNA TGTGCCAGCAGAGACCAGGACAGGGATAATTCACCCCTCCACTTT.

The chain employs TRBV4-1 and TRBJ1-6; D might be TRBD1 (5 bases). The CDR3 contains 18 residues. V was shortened by 3 bases and J by 2 bases, with 17 bases between the two germline ends. Germline assignment: CDR1 MGHRA and CDR2 YSYEKL. The CDR3 coding sequence is TGCGCCAGCAGCCATGGCATCGCACAGGCCACCTATAATTCACCCCTCCACTTT. Amino acids: CASSHGIAQATYNSPLHF.

The chain recombines TRBV7-9 with TRBJ2-1; 7 nucleotides match TRBD2. This CDR3 is built from 14 residues. With 7 bases clipped from V and 3 bases from J, the junction kept 6 bases outside the gene matches. Per the germline V gene, CDR1 is SEHNR and CDR2 is FQNEAQ (reference sequence). This CDR3 reads CASTNRDYYNEQFF. CDR3 nucleotide sequence: TGTGCCAGCACCAACCGGGACTACTACAATGAGCAGTTCTTC.

V gene TRBV5-1 combines with J gene TRBJ2-5; D uncertain. CDR1 is SGHRS, CDR2 YFSETQ, per germline. Trimming took off 2 bases at V and 2 bases at J, with 4 bases between the two ends. CDR3 size: 12 residues. CDR3 sequence: CASSFEQETQYF. Written as DNA, the CDR3 is TGCGCCAGCAGCTTCGAGCAAGAGACCCAGTACTTC.

The chain employs TRBV4-2 and TRBJ1-1, with D possibly being TRBD1 (6 bases). Germline values: CDR1 LGHNA, CDR2 YNFKEQ. With 2 bases removed from V and 0 bases from J, the gap between germline ends came to 10 bases. The length of the CDR3 is 15 residues. The CDR3 bases are TGTGCCAGCAGCCAAACGGGACAAGTGAACACTGAAGCTTTCTTT. Its translation is CASSQTGQVNTEAFF.

The V gene is TRBV25-1, the J gene TRBJ2-3; TRBD2 might be the D (5 bases). The CDR3 sequence is 13 residues long. V was clipped by 5 bases and J by 2 bases, with 8 bases between them. CDR1 and CDR2 (germline): MGHDK, SYGVNS. The CDR3 coding sequence is TGTGCCAGCAGTCGGGAATTCACAGATACGCAGTATTTT. It encodes CASSREFTDTQYF.

This chain links TRBV5-1 with TRBJ1-4; 10 positions agree with TRBD1. This CDR3 region has 16 residues. The junction had 5 bases not matched to a gene; V was cut back by 0 bases and J by 6 bases. Germline lookup yields CDR1 SGHRS and CDR2 YFSETQ. CDR3 sequence: CASSLDFGQGDEKLFF. The CDR3 DNA reads TGCGCCAGCAGCTTGGATTTTGGACAGGGGGATGAAAAACTGTTTTTT.